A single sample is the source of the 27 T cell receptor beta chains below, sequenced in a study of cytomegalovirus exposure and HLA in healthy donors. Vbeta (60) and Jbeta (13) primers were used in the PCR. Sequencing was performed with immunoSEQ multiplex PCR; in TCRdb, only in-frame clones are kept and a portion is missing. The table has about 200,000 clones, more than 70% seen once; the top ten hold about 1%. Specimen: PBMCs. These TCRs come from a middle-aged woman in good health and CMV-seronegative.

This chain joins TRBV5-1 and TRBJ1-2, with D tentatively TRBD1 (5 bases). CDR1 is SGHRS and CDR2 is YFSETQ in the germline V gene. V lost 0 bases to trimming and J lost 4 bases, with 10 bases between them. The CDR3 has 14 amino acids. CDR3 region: CASSLDPGSYGYTF. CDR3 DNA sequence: TGCGCCAGCAGCTTGGATCCAGGGTCCTATGGCTACACCTTC.

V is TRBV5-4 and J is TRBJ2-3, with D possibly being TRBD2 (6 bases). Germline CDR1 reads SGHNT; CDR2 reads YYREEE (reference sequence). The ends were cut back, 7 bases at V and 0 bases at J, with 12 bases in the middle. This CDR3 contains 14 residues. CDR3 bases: TGTGCCAGCTTCCGGGACTTCAGCACAGATACGCAGTATTTT. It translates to CASFRDFSTDTQYF. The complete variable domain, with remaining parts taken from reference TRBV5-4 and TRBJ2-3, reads ETGVTQSPTHLIKTRGQQVTLRCSSQSGHNTVSWYQQALGQGPQFIFQYYREEENGRGNFPPRFSGLQFPNYSSELNVNALELDDSALYLCASFRDFSTDTQYFGPGTRLTVL.

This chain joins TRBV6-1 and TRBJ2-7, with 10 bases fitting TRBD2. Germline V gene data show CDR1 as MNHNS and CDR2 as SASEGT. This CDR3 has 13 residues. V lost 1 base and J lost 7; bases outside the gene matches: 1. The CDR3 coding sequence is TGTGCCAGCAGTGAAGGGGGACTAGCGGAGCAGTACTTC. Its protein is CASSEGGLAEQYF.

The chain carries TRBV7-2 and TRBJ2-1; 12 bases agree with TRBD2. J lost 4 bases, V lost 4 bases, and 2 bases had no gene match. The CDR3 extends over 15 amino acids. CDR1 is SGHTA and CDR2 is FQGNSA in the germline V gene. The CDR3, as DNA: TGTGCCAGCAGCTGGACTAGCGGGGCATACAATGAGCAGTTCTTC. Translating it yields CASSWTSGAYNEQFF.

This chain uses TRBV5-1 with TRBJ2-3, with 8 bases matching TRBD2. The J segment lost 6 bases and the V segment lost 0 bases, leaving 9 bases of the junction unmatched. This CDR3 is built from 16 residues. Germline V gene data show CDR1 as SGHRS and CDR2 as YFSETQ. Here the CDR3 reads CASSLEPGLGGDTQYF. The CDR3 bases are TGCGCCAGCAGCTTGGAGCCGGGACTAGGAGGGGATACGCAGTATTTT.

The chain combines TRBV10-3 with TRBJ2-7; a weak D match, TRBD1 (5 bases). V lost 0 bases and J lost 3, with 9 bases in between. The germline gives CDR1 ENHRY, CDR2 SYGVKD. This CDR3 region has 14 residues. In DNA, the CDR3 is TGTGCCATCAGTGAGTCGGCAGGGTACTACGAGCAGTACTTC. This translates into CAISESAGYYEQYF.

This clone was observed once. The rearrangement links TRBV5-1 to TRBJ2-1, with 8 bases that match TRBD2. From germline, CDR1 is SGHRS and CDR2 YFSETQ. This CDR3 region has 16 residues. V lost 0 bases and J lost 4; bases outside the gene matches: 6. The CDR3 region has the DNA TGCGCCAGCAGCTTGGATTCCGGGACTAGGTACAATGAGCAGTTCTTC. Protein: CASSLDSGTRYNEQFF.

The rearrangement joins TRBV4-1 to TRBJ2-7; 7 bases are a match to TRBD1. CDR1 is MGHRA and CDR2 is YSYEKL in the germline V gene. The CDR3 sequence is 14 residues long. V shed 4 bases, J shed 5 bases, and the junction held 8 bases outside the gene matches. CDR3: CASSRYRGSDEQYV. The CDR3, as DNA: TGCGCCAGCAGCCGGTACAGGGGCTCGGACGAGCAGTACGTC.

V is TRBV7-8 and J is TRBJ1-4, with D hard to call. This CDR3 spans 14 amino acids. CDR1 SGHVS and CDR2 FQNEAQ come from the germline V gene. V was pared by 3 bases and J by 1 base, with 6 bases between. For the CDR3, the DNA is TGTGCCAGCAGCTTGGGAGTAACTAATGAAAAACTGTTTTTT. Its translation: CASSLGVTNEKLFF.

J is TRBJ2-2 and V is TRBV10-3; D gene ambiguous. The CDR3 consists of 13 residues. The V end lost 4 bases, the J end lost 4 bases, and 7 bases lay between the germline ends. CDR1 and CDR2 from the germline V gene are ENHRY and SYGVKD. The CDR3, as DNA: TGTGCCATCAGTGCTCAAGCCACCGGGGAGCTGTTTTTT. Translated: CAISAQATGELFF.

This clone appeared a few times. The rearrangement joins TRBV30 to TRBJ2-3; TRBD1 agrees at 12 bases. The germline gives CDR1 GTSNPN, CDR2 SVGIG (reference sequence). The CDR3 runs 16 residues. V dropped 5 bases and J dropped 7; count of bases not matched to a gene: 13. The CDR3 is CAWGGTGTGGKNTQYF. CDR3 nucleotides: TGTGCCTGGGGGGGGACCGGGACAGGGGGCAAAAATACGCAGTATTTT. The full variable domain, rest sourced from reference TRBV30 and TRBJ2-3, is SQTIHQWPATLVQPVGSPLSLECTVEGTSNPNLYWYRQAAGRGLQLLFYSVGIGQISSEVPQNLSASRPQDRQFILSSKKLLLSDSGFYLCAWGGTGTGGKNTQYFGPGTRLTVL.

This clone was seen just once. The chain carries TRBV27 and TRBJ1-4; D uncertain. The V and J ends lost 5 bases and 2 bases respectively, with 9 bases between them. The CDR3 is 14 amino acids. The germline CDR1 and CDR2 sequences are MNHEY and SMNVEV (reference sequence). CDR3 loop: CASSRGVTNEKLFF. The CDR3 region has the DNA TGTGCCAGCAGTCGTGGAGTTACTAATGAAAAACTGTTTTTT.

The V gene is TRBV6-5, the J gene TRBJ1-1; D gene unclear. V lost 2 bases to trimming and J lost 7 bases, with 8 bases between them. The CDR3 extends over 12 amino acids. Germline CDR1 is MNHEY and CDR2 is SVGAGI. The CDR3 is CASSYETGEAFF. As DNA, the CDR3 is TGTGCCAGCAGTTACGAGACGGGTGAAGCTTTCTTT.

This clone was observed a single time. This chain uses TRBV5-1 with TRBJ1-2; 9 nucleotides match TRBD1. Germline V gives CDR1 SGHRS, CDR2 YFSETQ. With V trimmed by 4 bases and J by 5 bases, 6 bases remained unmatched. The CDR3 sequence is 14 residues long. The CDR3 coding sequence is TGCGCCAGCAGCCTGCCGGACAGGGGATATGGCTACACCTTC. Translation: CASSLPDRGYGYTF.

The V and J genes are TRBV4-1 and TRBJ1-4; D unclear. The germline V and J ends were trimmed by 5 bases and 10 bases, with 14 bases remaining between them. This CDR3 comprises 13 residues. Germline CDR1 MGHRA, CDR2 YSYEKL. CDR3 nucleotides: TGCGCCAGCAGCTCGGGTGGAGGTGGAAAACTGTTTTTT. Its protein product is CASSSGGGGKLFF.

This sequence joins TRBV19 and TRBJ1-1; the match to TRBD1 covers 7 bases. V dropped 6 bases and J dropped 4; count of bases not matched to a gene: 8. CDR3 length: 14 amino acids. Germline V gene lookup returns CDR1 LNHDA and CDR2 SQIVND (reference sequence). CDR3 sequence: CASSSQGGSTEAFF. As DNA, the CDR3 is TGTGCCAGTAGCTCCCAGGGGGGCAGCACTGAAGCTTTCTTT.

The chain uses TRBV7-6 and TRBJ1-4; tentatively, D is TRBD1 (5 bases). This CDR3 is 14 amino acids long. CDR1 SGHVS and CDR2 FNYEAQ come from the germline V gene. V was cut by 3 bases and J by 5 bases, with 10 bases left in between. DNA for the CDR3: TGTGCCAGCAGCTTCGCGGGGGTGAATGAAAAACTGTTTTTT. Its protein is CASSFAGVNEKLFF.

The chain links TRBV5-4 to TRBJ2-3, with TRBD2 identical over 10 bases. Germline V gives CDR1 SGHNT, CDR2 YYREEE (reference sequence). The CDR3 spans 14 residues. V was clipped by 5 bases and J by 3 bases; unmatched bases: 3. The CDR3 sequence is CASSIAGGTDTQYF. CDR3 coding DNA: TGTGCCAGCAGTATAGCGGGAGGAACAGATACGCAGTATTTT.

CDR3 protein: CASSFLGQGGGTDTQYF. CDR3 bases: TGTGCCAGCAGCTTTCTGGGACAGGGCGGTGGCACAGATACGCAGTATTTT. The chain uses TRBV7-3 and TRBJ2-3, with 9 bases identical to TRBD1. The CDR3 is made up of 17 amino acids. CDR1 SGHTA and CDR2 FQGTGA come from the germline V gene. V dropped 3 bases and J dropped 1; count of bases not matched to a gene: 8. The whole variable domain, filled in from reference TRBV7-3 and TRBJ2-3, reads GAGVSQTPSNKVTEKGKYVELRCDPISGHTALYWYRQSLGQGPEFLIYFQGTGAADDSGLPNDRFFAVRPEGSVSTLKIQRTERGDSAVYLCASSFLGQGGGTDTQYFGPGTRLTVL.

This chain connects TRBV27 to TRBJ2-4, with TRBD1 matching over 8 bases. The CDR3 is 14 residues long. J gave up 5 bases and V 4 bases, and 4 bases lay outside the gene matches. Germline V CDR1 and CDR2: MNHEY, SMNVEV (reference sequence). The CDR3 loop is CASSSYRGENIQYF. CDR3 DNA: TGTGCCAGCAGTTCCTACAGGGGGGAAAACATTCAGTACTTC.

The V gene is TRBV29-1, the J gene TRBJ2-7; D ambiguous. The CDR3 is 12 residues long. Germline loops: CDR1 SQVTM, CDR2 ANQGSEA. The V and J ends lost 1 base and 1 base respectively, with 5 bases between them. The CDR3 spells CSVEGSSYEQYF. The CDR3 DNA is TGCAGCGTTGAAGGTTCTTCCTACGAGCAGTACTTC.

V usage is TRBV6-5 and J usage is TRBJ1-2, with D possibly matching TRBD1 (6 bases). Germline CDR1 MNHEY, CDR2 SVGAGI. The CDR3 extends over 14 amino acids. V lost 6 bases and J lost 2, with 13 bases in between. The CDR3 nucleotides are TGTGCCAGCAGCCCTGGCGACAGGAACTATGGCTACACCTTC. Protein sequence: CASSPGDRNYGYTF.

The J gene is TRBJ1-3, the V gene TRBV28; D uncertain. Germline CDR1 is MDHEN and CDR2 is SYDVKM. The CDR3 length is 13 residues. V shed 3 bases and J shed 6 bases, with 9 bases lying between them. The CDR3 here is CASSFKELNTIYF. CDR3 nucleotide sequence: TGTGCCAGCAGTTTTAAAGAGCTAAACACCATATATTTT.

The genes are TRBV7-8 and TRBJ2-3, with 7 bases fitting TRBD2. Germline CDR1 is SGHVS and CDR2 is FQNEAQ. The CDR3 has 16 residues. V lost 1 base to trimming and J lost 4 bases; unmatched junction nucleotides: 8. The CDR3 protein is CASSLGPGGTADTQYF. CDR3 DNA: TGTGCCAGCAGCTTAGGCCCGGGAGGTACTGCAGATACGCAGTATTTT.

The CDR3 region has the DNA TGTGCCAGCAGCGCCCTTGACAGGGTTGGCGGCTACACCTTC. It yields the protein CASSALDRVGGYTF. The V and J genes are TRBV9 and TRBJ1-2; 7 bases are a match to TRBD1. With 3 bases clipped from V and 8 bases from J, the junction kept 10 bases outside the gene matches. The germline V gene encodes CDR1 SGDLS and CDR2 YYNGEE. This CDR3 spans 14 amino acids.

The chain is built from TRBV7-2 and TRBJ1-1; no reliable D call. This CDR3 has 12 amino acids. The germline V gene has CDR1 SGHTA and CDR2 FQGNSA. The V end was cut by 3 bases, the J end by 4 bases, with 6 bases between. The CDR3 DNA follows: TGTGCCAGCAGCTTTTTTAGCACTGAAGCTTTCTTT. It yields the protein CASSFFSTEAFF. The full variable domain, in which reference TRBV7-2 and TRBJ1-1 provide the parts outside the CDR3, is GAGVSQSPSNKVTEKGKDVELRCDPISGHTALYWYRQSLGQGLEFLIYFQGNSAPDKSGLPSDRFSAERTGGSVSTLTIQRTQQEDSAVYLCASSFFSTEAFFGQGTRLTVV.

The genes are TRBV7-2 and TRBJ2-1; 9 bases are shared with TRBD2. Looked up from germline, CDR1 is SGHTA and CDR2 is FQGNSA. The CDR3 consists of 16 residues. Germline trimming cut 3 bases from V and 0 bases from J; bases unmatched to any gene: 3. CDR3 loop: CASSLTSGTSYNEQFF. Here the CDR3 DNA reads TGTGCCAGCAGCTTGACTAGCGGAACCTCCTACAATGAGCAGTTCTTC.